Below are 27 T cell receptor beta chains sequenced from a single sample in a study of beta chain features in type 1 diabetes. Regarding the study as a whole: Patients with Type 1 diabetes showed moderately but significantly shorter TCRB CDR3s in all four CD4+ subsets.

Their recognized antigens are unknown. The study reverse transcribed the entire isolated RNA, so it sequenced expressed TCRB transcripts. Measured with immunoSEQ multiplex PCR; TCRdb has only the in-frame clones, and not every one. Of approximately 170,000 clones detected, approximately 8% appear once; the ten largest clones hold approximately 0.5%. The sample taken for sequencing was central memory CD4+ T cells from blood. These receptors originate from a man younger than 35 with type 1 diabetes.

This chain connects TRBV4-2 to TRBJ2-7; the D gene is possibly TRBD2 (5 bases). The V and J ends lost 3 bases and 3 bases respectively, with 15 bases between them. Germline CDR1 reads LGHNA; CDR2 reads YNFKEQ. The CDR3 extends over 15 amino acids. The CDR3 DNA is TGTGCCAGCAGCCAGCGTCCCGAGGGCTACTACGAGCAGTACTTC. Translated: CASSQRPEGYYEQYF.

This chain links TRBV30 with TRBJ1-1; maybe TRBD1 (5 bases). Trimming took 0 bases from V and 3 from J, leaving 11 bases between them. Germline V gene data show CDR1 as GTSNPN and CDR2 as SVGIG (reference sequence). The CDR3 runs to 14 residues. The CDR3 DNA reads TGTGCCTGGAGTGTAGGGCAGGGATACACTGAAGCTTTCTTT. Amino acid sequence: CAWSVGQGYTEAFF.

This clone was recorded a few times. The rearrangement links TRBV2 to TRBJ2-2, with 13 bases that match TRBD2. Trimming took 7 bases from V and 7 from J; bases not matched to a gene: 9. Germline loops: CDR1 SNHLY, CDR2 FYNNEI. This CDR3 region has 16 residues. The CDR3 spells CASTGLAGATGGELFF. CDR3 nucleotide sequence: TGTGCCAGCACCGGACTAGCGGGGGCAACGGGCGGGGAGCTGTTTTTT.

The rearrangement uses TRBV21-1 and TRBJ1-6. TRBV21-1 is a recognized pseudogene. The CDR3 extends over 19 amino acids. The DNA of the CDR3 is TGTGCCAGCAGCAAAACGGTGCGGGAATGGCCGGCCAATCATTCACCCCTCCACTTT. This codes for CASSKTVREWPANHSPLHF.

This clone was detected only a few times. The sample has other DNA sequences that encode this CDR3 too. The chain links TRBV7-2 to TRBJ2-7, with 7 bases aligning to TRBD2. CDR1 is SGHTA and CDR2 is FQGNSA in the germline V gene. CDR3 length: 15 residues. V lost 0 bases to trimming and J lost 3 bases; unmatched junction nucleotides: 5. The DNA for the CDR3 is TGTGCCAGCAGCTTAGCGGCGGGAGTAAGCTACGAGCAGTACTTC. It is translated as CASSLAAGVSYEQYF.

This clone was observed a few times. The rearrangement links TRBV7-8 to TRBJ1-1, with D maybe TRBD1 (5 bases). This CDR3 region has 13 residues. CDR1 is SGHVS and CDR2 is FQNEAQ in the germline V gene. Trimming removed 5 bases at V and 1 base at J, with 8 bases between. CDR3 coding DNA: TGTGCCAGCAGCCGCACAGGGAACACTGAAGCTTTCTTT. Its translation: CASSRTGNTEAFF.

V gene TRBV2 combines with J gene TRBJ2-3, with D possibly matching TRBD1 (5 bases). CDR3 length equals 18 residues. Trimming shortened V by 6 bases and J by 0 bases, and 22 bases separated the two germline ends. CDR1 SNHLY and CDR2 FYNNEI come from the germline V gene. CDR3 in DNA: TGTGCCAGCAGATGGGGCCAGCGTATTACCTCTAGCACAGATACGCAGTATTTT. Its protein product is CASRWGQRITSSTDTQYF. The whole variable domain, remainder taken from reference TRBV2 and TRBJ2-3, is EPEVTQTPSHQVTQMGQEVILRCVPISNHLYFYWYRQILGQKVEFLVSFYNNEISEKSEIFDDQFSVERPDGSNFTLKIRSTKLEDSAMYFCASRWGQRITSSTDTQYFGPGTRLTVL.

This clone turned up a few times. J is TRBJ1-6 and V is TRBV6-5, with D possibly matching TRBD1 (6 bases). V lost 5 bases and J lost 8, with 13 bases in between. Germline assignment: CDR1 MNHEY and CDR2 SVGAGI. This CDR3 is 14 amino acids long. The CDR3 DNA sequence: TGTGCCAGCAGTAAACAGGGTAGGGATTCACCCCTCCACTTT. Translation: CASSKQGRDSPLHF.

The rearrangement joins TRBV7-8 to TRBJ2-1; a possible D gene is TRBD2 (6 bases). The CDR3 is 14 amino acids. Looked up from germline, CDR1 is SGHVS and CDR2 is FQNEAQ. The V gene lost 2 bases and the J gene lost 8 bases, with 13 bases spanning the gap. CDR3 loop: CASSLTGAGYEQFF. In DNA, the CDR3 is TGTGCCAGCAGCTTAACCGGGGCGGGGTATGAGCAGTTCTTC.

This clone came up a few times. This chain joins TRBV7-2 and TRBJ1-1; D remains ambiguous. Germline CDR1 and CDR2: SGHTA and FQGNSA. The CDR3 is made up of 15 amino acids. Trimming removed 1 base at V and 0 bases at J, with 9 bases between. The chain's CDR3 is CASSLVGGMNTEAFF. For the CDR3, the DNA is TGTGCCAGCAGCTTAGTAGGAGGCATGAACACTGAAGCTTTCTTT.

V gene TRBV2 combines with J gene TRBJ2-7; TRBD2 agrees at 9 bases. The CDR3 loop spans 11 amino acids. Germline V gene sequence: CDR1 SNHLY, CDR2 FYNNEI. CDR3 region: CVMTSGYEQYF. DNA for the CDR3: TGTGTCATGACTAGCGGCTACGAGCAGTACTTC.

This clone has just a few counts. The chain combines TRBV27 with TRBJ2-2, with D hard to call. The germline CDR1 and CDR2 sequences are MNHEY and SMNVEV (reference sequence). Trimming took off 10 bases at V and 5 bases at J, with 5 bases between the two ends. CDR3 length: 10 amino acids. The CDR3 DNA follows: TGTGCCACCATTACCGGGGAGCTGTTTTTT. Translation gives CATITGELFF.

CDR3 region: CASSFPWGRSTDTQYF. The DNA of the CDR3 is TGTGCCAGCAGCTTCCCCTGGGGGCGGAGCACAGATACGCAGTATTTT. The J gene is TRBJ2-3, the V gene TRBV5-4; a weak D match, TRBD1 (6 bases). The CDR3 totals 16 residues. Germline CDR1 reads SGHNT; CDR2 reads YYREEE (reference sequence). Trimming removed 2 bases at V and 0 bases at J, with 13 bases between.

A few counts support this clone. The CDR3 loop reads CASSLGQLGVKTQYF. The DNA of the CDR3 is TGTGCCAGCAGCCTCGGACAGCTCGGAGTTAAGACCCAGTACTTC. The rearrangement uses TRBV11-2 and TRBJ2-5; weak D call: TRBD1 (6 bases). Trimming removed 5 bases from V and 6 bases from J, with 19 bases in between. The CDR3 runs to 15 residues. Germline V gives CDR1 SGHAT, CDR2 FQNNGV. Drawing the rest from reference TRBV11-2 and TRBJ2-5, the complete variable domain is EAGVAQSPRYKIIEKRQSVAFWCNPISGHATLYWYQQILGQGPKLLIQFQNNGVVDDSQLPKDRFSAERLKGVDSTLKIQPAKLEDSAVYLCASSLGQLGVKTQYFGPGTRLLVL.

This clone showed up just a few times. At one boundary the junction diverges from the germline segment, which might be a read error. The chain recombines TRBV6-5 with TRBJ2-2; the match to TRBD2 covers 13 bases. CDR3 length equals 15 residues. Germline loops: CDR1 MNHEY, CDR2 SVGAGI. CDR3 in DNA: TGTGCCATCAGTGGGACTAGCGGGACTGGCGGGGAGCTGTTTTTT. Translating it yields CAISGTSGTGGELFF.

The chain has TRBV6-4 and TRBJ1-1; D gene ambiguous. Looked up from germline, CDR1 is MRHNA and CDR2 is SNTAGT. The V end was cut by 0 bases, the J end by 2 bases, with 7 bases between. This CDR3 contains 14 residues. The CDR3, as DNA: TGTGCCAGCAGTGACTCGGCAGTCAACACTGAAGCTTTCTTT. It codes for CASSDSAVNTEAFF.

The chain combines TRBV30 with TRBJ1-5; D is ambiguous. V lost 0 bases, J lost 4 bases, and 7 bases lay in between. This CDR3 region has 13 residues. Germline CDR1 GTSNPN, CDR2 SVGIG (reference sequence). CDR3 sequence reads: CAWSVAGNQPQHF. The DNA of the CDR3 is TGTGCCTGGAGTGTGGCAGGTAATCAGCCCCAGCATTTT.

This clone was counted between two and nine times. This chain links TRBV29-1 with TRBJ1-2; 10 nucleotides line up with TRBD1. The V and J ends lost 6 bases and 7 bases, in that order; junction bases with no gene match: 14. Germline lookup yields CDR1 SQVTM and CDR2 ANQGSEA. The CDR3 covers 15 residues. The CDR3 region is CSVVHRQGAQSGYTF. In DNA form, the CDR3 reads TGCAGCGTCGTCCACAGACAGGGGGCGCAAAGTGGCTACACCTTC. The whole variable domain, filled in from reference TRBV29-1 and TRBJ1-2, reads SAVISQKPSRDICQRGTSLTIQCQVDSQVTMMFWYRQQPGQSLTLIATANQGSEATYESGFVIDKFPISRPNLTFSTLTVSNMSPEDSSIYLCSVVHRQGAQSGYTFGSGTRLTVV.

The V and J genes are TRBV29-1 and TRBJ2-3; 8 nucleotides agree with TRBD2. CDR1 is SQVTM and CDR2 is ANQGSEA in the germline V gene. Trimming cost V 2 bases and J 4 bases; bases outside gene matches: 14. The CDR3 has 17 residues. The CDR3, as DNA: TGCAGCGTTGAAAAGGTGTCGGGAGGGGTTTTCGCAGATACGCAGTATTTT. It encodes CSVEKVSGGVFADTQYF.

This clone turned up a few times. The chain recombines TRBV30 with TRBJ2-6; possible D gene TRBD1, 6 bases. The CDR3 has 15 residues. From germline, CDR1 is GTSNPN and CDR2 SVGIG (reference sequence). With 0 bases removed from V and 2 bases from J, the gap between germline ends came to 8 bases. The CDR3 spells CAWSVPGAGANVLTF. The CDR3 DNA is TGTGCCTGGAGTGTACCAGGGGCTGGGGCCAACGTCCTGACTTTC.

This clone was observed a few times. V and J are TRBV5-1 and TRBJ2-1, with a weak D call TRBD2 (7 bases). The germline gives CDR1 SGHRS, CDR2 YFSETQ. The length of the CDR3 is 17 residues. V lost 4 bases to trimming and J lost 8 bases, with 25 bases between them. The CDR3, as DNA: TGCGCCAGCAGCACCAAGGGGGGGGGAACGCTCGTCGATGAGCAGTTCTTC. Translated: CASSTKGGGTLVDEQFF.

The V gene is TRBV28, the J gene TRBJ2-3, with TRBD2 matching 11 bases. Germline lookup yields CDR1 MDHEN and CDR2 SYDVKM. The CDR3 has 18 amino acids. The ends lost 3 bases at V and 1 base at J; junction bases unmatched: 9. CDR3 sequence reads: CASSFPSGRPTGTDTQYF. CDR3 sequence (DNA): TGTGCCAGCAGTTTTCCTAGCGGGAGGCCCACCGGCACAGATACGCAGTATTTT. Drawing the rest from reference TRBV28 and TRBJ2-3, the complete variable domain is DVKVTQSSRYLVKRTGEKVFLECVQDMDHENMFWYRQDPGLGLRLIYFSYDVKMKEKGDIPEGYSVSREKKERFSLILESASTNQTSMYLCASSFPSGRPTGTDTQYFGPGTRLTVL.

V and J are TRBV7-2 and TRBJ1-4; D remains ambiguous. This CDR3 is 15 amino acids long. From germline, CDR1 is SGHTA and CDR2 FQGNSA. V was clipped by 5 bases and J by 0 bases, with 10 bases between them. CDR3 bases: TGTGCCAGCAGCCCCACGAGGGCAACTAATGAAAAACTGTTTTTT. It yields the protein CASSPTRATNEKLFF.

This sequence joins TRBV5-6 and TRBJ1-5; a possible D gene is TRBD1 (5 bases). The CDR3 sequence is 18 residues long. Trimming left V 1 base short and J 1 base short, with 18 bases between. Per germline, CDR1 SGHDT and CDR2 YYEEEE. The CDR3 spells CASSLLAGSSVSNQPQHF. The CDR3 DNA sequence: TGTGCCAGCAGCTTGCTTGCAGGGTCGTCGGTAAGCAATCAGCCCCAGCATTTT.

This clone was seen a few times. The chain links TRBV11-2 to TRBJ2-7, with 10 bases matching TRBD2. V lost 4 bases and J lost 2; bases outside the gene matches: 5. This CDR3 has 15 amino acids. From germline, CDR1 is SGHAT and CDR2 FQNNGV. The CDR3: CASSSLAGVPYEQYF. CDR3 in DNA: TGTGCCAGCAGCTCCCTAGCGGGAGTGCCCTACGAGCAGTACTTC.

The chain combines TRBV2 with TRBJ2-5, with 9 bases matching TRBD1. The ends lost 5 bases at V and 5 bases at J; junction bases unmatched: 9. The CDR3 extends over 15 amino acids. CDR1 and CDR2 from the germline V gene are SNHLY and FYNNEI. CDR3 nucleotides: TGTGCCAGCAGTCCTGGGACAGGGAGAGAGGAGACCCAGTACTTC. As protein: CASSPGTGREETQYF. Based on the CDR3 plus reference TRBV2 and TRBJ2-5, the full variable domain is EPEVTQTPSHQVTQMGQEVILRCVPISNHLYFYWYRQILGQKVEFLVSFYNNEISEKSEIFDDQFSVERPDGSNFTLKIRSTKLEDSAMYFCASSPGTGREETQYFGPGTRLLVL.

The J gene is TRBJ1-1, the V gene TRBV30, with D hard to call. Germline lookup yields CDR1 GTSNPN and CDR2 SVGIG (reference sequence). This CDR3 spans 13 amino acids. The V end was cut by 5 bases, the J end by 0 bases, with 10 bases between. The CDR3 spells CAWDGNMNTEAFF. The CDR3 DNA reads TGTGCCTGGGACGGGAACATGAACACTGAAGCTTTCTTT.